These T cell receptor beta chains were read from a single sample in a study of CD8+ T cells in alopecia areata. Here immunoSEQ multiplex PCR was the method, and the copy in TCRdb shows in-frame clones only, minus some. The data show approximately 280,000 clones, 58% seen once. The source material was CD4+ T cells sorted from blood, sampled at week 24, from a patient treated with tofacitinib. These TCRs come from a human donor with alopecia areata. The CDR3 runs from the conserved cysteine through the conserved F or W. Fields, in order: clone size, V gene, D gene, J gene, CDR3 protein. D genes are given only for firm matches. Clone size is given for some rows only: seen once, a few or many times, or a class if the clone is expanded.

>-|TRBV6-5|TRBD1|TRBJ1-2
CASRPSGGDYGYTF
>-|TRBV29-1|TRBD1|TRBJ1-2
CSVLNVPGQGRSYGYTF
>-|TRBV6-6|-|TRBJ2-5
CASRTRETQYF
>few|TRBV7-2|-|TRBJ1-2
CASSLGYYGYTF
>-|TRBV9|TRBD1|TRBJ1-2
CASSVGQGPYGYTF
>many|TRBV5-6|-|TRBJ1-4
CASSLSFGNEKLFF
>-|TRBV29-1|-|TRBJ2-7
CSVVWGRTYEQYF
>-|TRBV5-1|-|TRBJ2-5
CASSPNAGGETQYF
>-|TRBV9|-|TRBJ2-4
CASPSGPVSIQYF
>-|TRBV5-1|-|TRBJ2-1
CASSLNSDNEQFF